This T cell receptor (beta chain) comes out of a study of T cells in Graves' hyperthyroidism and ophthalmopathy. General study points: The model foresaw ophthalmopathy a median 6.5 months prior to onset.

From germline, CDR1 is SGDLS and CDR2 YYNGEE. The CDR3 length is 15 residues. V lost 0 bases and J 2 bases, leaving 12 bases between the germline ends. Researchers barred patients who had uncontrolled infection, other autoimmune disease, pregnancy or lactation. Clinical symptoms, serum thyroxine and TRAb, thyroid ultrasound and orbital computed tomography were used for the diagnoses. The TCR beta CDR3 regions underwent amplification using RNA transcripts as the source. The primer set for the first-round RT-PCR of the TCR CDR3 was HTBI. TCRdb redid the calling of the multiplex PCR reads with MiXCR, one entry per CDR3 protein. The sample lists about 560,000 distinct CDR3 sequences; 46% were seen once. Turning to this clonotype: Its antigen is unknown.

This TCR derives from a woman aged 18-30 years with Graves' hyperthyroidism. The chain links TRBV9 to TRBJ2-7; D is possibly TRBD2 (5 bases). Sample: peripheral blood or thyroid tissue (not recorded which). The CDR3 reads CASSVAAAVTYEQYF. The CDR3 DNA sequence: TGTGCCAGCAGCGTAGCGGCAGCGGTTACCTACGAGCAGTACTTC.